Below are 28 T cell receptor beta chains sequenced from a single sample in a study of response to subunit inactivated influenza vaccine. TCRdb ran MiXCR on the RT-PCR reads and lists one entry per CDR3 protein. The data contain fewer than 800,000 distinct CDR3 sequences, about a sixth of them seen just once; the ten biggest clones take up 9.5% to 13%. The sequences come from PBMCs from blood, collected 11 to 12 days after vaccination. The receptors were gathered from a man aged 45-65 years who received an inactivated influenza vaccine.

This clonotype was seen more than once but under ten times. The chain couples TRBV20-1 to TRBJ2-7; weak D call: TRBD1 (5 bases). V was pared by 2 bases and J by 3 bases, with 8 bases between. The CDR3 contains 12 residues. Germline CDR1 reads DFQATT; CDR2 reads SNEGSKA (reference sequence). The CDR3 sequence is CSARLGRYEQYF. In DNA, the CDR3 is TGCAGTGCTAGACTGGGGCGCTACGAGCAGTACTTC.

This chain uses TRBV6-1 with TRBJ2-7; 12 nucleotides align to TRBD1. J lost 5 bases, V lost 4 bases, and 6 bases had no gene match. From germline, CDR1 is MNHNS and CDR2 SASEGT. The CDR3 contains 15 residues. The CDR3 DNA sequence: TGTGCCAGCAGTGCTCCGGGACAGGGGGCTCACGAGCAGTACTTC. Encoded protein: CASSAPGQGAHEQYF.

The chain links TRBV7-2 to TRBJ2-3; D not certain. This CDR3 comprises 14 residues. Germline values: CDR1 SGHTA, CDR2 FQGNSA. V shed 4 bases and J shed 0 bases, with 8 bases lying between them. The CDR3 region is CASSSDASTDTQYF. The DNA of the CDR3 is TGTGCCAGCAGCTCAGACGCTAGCACAGATACGCAGTATTTT.

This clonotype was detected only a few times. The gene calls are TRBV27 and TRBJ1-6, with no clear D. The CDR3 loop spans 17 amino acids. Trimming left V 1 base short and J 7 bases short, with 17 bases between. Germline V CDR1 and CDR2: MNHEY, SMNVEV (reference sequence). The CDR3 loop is CASSLWSVIRMNSPLHF. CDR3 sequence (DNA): TGTGCCAGCAGTTTATGGTCTGTGATCCGGATGAATTCACCCCTCCACTTT.

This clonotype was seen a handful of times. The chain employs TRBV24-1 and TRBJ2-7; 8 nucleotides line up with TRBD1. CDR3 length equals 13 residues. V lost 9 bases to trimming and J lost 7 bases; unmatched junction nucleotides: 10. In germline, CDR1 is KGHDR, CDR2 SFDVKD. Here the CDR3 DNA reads TGTGCCACCGGGGCGCAGGGGGCGCGTGAGCAGTACTTC. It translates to CATGAQGAREQYF.

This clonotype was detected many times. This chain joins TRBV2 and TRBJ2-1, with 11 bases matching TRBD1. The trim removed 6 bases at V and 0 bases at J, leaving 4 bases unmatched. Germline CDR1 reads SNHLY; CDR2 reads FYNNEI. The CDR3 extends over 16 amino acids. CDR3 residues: CASRAGTGGSYNEQFF. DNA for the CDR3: TGTGCCAGCAGGGCCGGGACAGGGGGCTCCTACAATGAGCAGTTCTTC.

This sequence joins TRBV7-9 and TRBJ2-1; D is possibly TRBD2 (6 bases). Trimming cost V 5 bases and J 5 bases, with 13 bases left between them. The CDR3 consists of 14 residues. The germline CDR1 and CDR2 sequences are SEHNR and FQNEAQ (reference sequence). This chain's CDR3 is CASSLMAGNNEQFF. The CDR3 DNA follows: TGTGCCAGCAGCCTCATGGCGGGAAACAATGAGCAGTTCTTC.

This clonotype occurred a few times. In DNA form, the CDR3 reads TGTGCCAGCAGTTACTCGACGCGTGGGAGGGCCAAAGATACGCAGTATTTT. Translating it yields CASSYSTRGRAKDTQYF. This chain connects TRBV6-5 to TRBJ2-3, with TRBD2 matching over 7 bases. The CDR3 covers 17 residues. V was clipped by 0 bases and J by 5 bases; unmatched bases: 11. The germline gives CDR1 MNHEY, CDR2 SVGAGI.

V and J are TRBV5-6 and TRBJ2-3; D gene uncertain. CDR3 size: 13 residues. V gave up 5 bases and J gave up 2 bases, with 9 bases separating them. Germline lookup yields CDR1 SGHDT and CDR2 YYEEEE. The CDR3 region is CASRQWSTDTQYF. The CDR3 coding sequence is TGTGCCAGCAGACAGTGGTCCACAGATACGCAGTATTTT. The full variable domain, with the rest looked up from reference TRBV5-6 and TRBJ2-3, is DAGVTQSPTHLIKTRGQQVTLRCSPKSGHDTVSWYQQALGQGPQFIFQYYEEEERQRGNFPDRFSGHQFPNYSSELNVNALLLGDSALYLCASRQWSTDTQYFGPGTRLTVL.

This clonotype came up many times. Written as DNA, the CDR3 is TGTGCCAGCAGCTTGGCCCTAGCGGGGGGGCCCGAAGATACGCAGTATTTT. This encodes CASSLALAGGPEDTQYF. The genes are TRBV5-6 and TRBJ2-3; TRBD2 agrees at 12 bases. The CDR3 is 17 residues long. V was pared by 0 bases and J by 5 bases, with 7 bases of the junction left unmatched. Germline CDR1 reads SGHDT; CDR2 reads YYEEEE.

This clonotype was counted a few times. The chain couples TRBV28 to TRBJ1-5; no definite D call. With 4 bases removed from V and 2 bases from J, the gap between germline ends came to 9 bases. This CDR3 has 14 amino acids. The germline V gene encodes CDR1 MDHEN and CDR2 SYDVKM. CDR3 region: CASSYEGGNQPQHF. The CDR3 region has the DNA TGTGCCAGCAGTTACGAAGGCGGCAATCAGCCCCAGCATTTT.

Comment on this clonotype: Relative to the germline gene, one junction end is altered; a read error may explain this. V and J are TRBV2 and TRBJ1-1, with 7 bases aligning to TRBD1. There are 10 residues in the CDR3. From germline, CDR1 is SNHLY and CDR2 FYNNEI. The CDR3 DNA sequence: TGTGCCAGCAGCGGGACAGCCGAGAATTTT. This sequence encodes CASSGTAENF.

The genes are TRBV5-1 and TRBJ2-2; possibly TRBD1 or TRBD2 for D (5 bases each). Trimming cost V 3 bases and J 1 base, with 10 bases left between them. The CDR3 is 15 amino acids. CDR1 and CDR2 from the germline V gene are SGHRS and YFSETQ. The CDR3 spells CASSSGTENTGELFF. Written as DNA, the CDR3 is TGCGCCAGCAGCTCCGGGACGGAGAACACCGGGGAGCTGTTTTTT.

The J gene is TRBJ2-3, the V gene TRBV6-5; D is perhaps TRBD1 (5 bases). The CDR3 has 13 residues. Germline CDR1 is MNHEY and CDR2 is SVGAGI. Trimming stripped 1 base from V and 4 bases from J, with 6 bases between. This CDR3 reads CASSYWGADTQYF. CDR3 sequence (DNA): TGTGCCAGCAGTTACTGGGGCGCAGATACGCAGTATTTT.

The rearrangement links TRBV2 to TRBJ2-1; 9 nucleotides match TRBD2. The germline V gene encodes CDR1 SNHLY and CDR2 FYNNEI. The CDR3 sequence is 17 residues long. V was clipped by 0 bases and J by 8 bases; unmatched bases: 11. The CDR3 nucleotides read TGTGCCAGCAGTGAAGCGCGCTGGCGGGGGGGCCGGGATGAGCAGTTCTTC. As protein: CASSEARWRGGRDEQFF.

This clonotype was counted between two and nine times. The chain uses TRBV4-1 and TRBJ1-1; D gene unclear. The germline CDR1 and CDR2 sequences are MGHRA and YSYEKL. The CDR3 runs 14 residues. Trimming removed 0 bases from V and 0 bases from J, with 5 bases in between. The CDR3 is CASSQESVNTEAFF. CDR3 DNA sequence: TGCGCCAGCAGCCAAGAAAGTGTGAACACTGAAGCTTTCTTT.

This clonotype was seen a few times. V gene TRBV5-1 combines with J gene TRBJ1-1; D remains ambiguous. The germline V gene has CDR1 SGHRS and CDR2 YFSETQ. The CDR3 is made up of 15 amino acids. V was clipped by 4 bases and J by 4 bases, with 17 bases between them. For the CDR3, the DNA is TGCGCCAGCAGCCCTCAGGCGGAGTTCCCCACTGAAGCTTTCTTT. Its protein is CASSPQAEFPTEAFF.

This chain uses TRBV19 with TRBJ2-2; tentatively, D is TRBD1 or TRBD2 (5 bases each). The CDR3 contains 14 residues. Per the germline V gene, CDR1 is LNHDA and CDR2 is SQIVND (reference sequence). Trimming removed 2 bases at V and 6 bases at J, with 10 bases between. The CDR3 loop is CASSIIRGAGELFF. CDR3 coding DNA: TGTGCCAGTAGTATAATCCGGGGCGCCGGGGAGCTGTTTTTT. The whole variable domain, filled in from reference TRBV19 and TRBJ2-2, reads DGGITQSPKYLFRKEGQNVTLSCEQNLNHDAMYWYRQDPGQGLRLIYYSQIVNDFQKGDIAEGYSVSREKKESFPLTVTSAQKNPTAFYLCASSIIRGAGELFFGEGSRLTVL.

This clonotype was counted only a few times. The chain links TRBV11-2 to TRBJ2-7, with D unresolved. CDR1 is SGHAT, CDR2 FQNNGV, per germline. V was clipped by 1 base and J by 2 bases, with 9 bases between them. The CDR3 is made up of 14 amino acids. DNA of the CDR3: TGTGCCAGCAGCTTAGCTGGGTATACCTACGAGCAGTACTTC. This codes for CASSLAGYTYEQYF.

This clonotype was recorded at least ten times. The CDR3 DNA follows: TGTGCCAGCAGTTTTCTGGGGCTTCGGGAGACCCAGTACTTC. Amino acid sequence: CASSFLGLRETQYF. The chain uses TRBV12-3 or TRBV12-4 and TRBJ2-5, with D possibly being TRBD1 (5 bases). Trimming shortened V by 3 bases and J by 5 bases, and 13 bases separated the two germline ends. The CDR3 is made up of 14 amino acids.

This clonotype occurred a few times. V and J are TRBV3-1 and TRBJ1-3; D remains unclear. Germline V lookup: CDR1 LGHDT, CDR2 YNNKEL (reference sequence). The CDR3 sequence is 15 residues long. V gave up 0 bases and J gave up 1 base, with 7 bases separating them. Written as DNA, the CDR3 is TGTGCCAGCAGCCAAGATGTGGGTTCTGGAAACACCATATATTTT. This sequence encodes CASSQDVGSGNTIYF.

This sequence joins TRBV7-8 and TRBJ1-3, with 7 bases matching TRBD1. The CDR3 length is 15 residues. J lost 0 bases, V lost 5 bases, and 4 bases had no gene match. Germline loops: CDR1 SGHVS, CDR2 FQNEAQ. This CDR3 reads CASSKDRTSGNTIYF. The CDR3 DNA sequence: TGTGCCAGCAGCAAGGACAGGACCTCTGGAAACACCATATATTTT.

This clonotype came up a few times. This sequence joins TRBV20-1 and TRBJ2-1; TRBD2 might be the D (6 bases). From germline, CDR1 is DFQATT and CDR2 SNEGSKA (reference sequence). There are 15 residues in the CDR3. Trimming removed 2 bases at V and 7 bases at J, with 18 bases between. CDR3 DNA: TGCAGTGCTAGACTTCGGGGGAGCGGAAGGAATGAGCAGTTCTTC. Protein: CSARLRGSGRNEQFF.

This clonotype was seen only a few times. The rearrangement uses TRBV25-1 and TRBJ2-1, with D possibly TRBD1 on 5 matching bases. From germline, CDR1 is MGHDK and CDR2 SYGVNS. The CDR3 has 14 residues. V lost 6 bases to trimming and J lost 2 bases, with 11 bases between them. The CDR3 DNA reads TGTGCCAGCAGAGACAGCAAGCCCTACAATGAGCAGTTCTTC. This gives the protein CASRDSKPYNEQFF.

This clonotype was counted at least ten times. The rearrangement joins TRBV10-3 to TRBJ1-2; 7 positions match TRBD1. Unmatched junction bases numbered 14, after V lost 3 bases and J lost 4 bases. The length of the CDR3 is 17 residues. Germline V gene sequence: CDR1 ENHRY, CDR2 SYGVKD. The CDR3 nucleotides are TGTGCCATCAGTGAAACCGGGACAGCTAGAAATGGCTATGGCTACACCTTC. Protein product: CAISETGTARNGYGYTF.

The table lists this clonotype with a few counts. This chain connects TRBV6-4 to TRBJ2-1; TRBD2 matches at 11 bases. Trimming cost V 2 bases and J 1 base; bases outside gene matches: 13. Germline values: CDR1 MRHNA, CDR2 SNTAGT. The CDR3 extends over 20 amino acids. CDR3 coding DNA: TGTGCCAGCAGTGACAGTTGGTTAGCGGGAGGGCCGAGGTCCTACAATGAGCAGTTCTTC. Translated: CASSDSWLAGGPRSYNEQFF.

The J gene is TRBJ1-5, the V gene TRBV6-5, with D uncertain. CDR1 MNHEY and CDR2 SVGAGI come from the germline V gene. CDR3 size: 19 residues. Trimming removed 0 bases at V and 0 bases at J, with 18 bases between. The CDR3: CASSYSMNTMRSSNQPQHF. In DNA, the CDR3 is TGTGCCAGCAGTTACTCGATGAATACAATGAGAAGTAGCAATCAGCCCCAGCATTTT.

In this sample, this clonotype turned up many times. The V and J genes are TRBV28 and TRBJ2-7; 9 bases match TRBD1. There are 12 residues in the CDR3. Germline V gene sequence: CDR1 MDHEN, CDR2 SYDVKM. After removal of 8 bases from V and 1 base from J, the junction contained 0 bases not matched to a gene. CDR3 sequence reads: CASDRGSYEQYF. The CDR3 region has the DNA TGTGCCAGCGACAGGGGGTCCTACGAGCAGTACTTC.